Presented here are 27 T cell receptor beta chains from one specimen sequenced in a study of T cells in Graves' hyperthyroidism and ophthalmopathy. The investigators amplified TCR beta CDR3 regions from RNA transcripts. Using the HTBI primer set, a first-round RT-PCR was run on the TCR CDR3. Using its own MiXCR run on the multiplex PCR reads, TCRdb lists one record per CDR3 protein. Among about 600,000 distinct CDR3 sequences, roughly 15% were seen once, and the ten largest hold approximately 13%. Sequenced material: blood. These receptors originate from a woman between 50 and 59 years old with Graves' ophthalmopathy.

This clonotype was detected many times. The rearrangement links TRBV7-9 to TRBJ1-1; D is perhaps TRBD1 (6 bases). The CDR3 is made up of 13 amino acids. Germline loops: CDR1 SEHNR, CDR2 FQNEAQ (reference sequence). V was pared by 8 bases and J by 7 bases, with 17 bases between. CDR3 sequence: CASGLGGASEAFF. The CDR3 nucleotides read TGTGCCAGCGGGCTGGGGGGCGCGAGTGAAGCTTTCTTT.

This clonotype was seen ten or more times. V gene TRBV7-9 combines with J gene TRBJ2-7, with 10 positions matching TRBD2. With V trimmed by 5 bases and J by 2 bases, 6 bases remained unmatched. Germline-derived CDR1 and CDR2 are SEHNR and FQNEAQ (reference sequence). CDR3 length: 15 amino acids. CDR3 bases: TGTGCCAGCAGCAGAACCGGGACTAGCGCCTACGAGCAGTACTTC. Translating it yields CASSRTGTSAYEQYF. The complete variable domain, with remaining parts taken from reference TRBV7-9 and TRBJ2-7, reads DTGVSQNPRHKITKRGQNVTFRCDPISEHNRLYWYRQTLGQGPEFLTYFQNEAQLEKSRLLSDRFSAERPKGSFSTLEIQRTEQGDSAMYLCASSRTGTSAYEQYFGPGTRLTVT.

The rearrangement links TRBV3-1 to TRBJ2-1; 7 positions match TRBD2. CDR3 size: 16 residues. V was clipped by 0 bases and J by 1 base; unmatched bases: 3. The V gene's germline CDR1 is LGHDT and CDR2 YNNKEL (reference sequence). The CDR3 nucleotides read TGTGCCAGCAGCCAAGACTGGACTAGATCCTACAATGAGCAGTTCTTC. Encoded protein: CASSQDWTRSYNEQFF.

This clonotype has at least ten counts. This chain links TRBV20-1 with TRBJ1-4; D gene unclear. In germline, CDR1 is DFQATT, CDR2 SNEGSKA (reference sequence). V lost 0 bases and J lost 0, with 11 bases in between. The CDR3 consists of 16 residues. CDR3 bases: TGCAGTGCTAGAGATTCCCAGCTCCCAACTAATGAAAAACTGTTTTTT. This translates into CSARDSQLPTNEKLFF.

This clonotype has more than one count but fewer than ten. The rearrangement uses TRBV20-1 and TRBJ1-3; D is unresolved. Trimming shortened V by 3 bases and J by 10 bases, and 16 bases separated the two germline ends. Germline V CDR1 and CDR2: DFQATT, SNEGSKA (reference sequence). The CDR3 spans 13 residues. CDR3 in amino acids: CSASRETRLTIYF. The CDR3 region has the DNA TGCAGTGCTAGCCGAGAGACCCGCCTAACCATATATTTT.

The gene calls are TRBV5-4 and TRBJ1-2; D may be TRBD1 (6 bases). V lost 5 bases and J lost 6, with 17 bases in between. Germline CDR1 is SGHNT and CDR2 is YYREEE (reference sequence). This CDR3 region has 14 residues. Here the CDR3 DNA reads TGTGCCAGCAGATTACCCACAGGGATCGATGGCTACACCTTC. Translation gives CASRLPTGIDGYTF.

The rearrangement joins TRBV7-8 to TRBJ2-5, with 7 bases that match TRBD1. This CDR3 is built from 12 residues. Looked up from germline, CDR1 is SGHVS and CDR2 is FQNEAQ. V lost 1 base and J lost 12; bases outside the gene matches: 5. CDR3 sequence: CASSLGQGFEYF. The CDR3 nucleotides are TGTGCCAGCAGCTTAGGACAGGGTTTTGAGTACTTC.

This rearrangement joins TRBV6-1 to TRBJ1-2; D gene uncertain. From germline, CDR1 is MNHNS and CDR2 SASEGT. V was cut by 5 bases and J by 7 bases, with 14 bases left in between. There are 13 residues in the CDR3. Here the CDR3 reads CASSSVGMGGYTF. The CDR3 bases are TGTGCCAGCAGTTCGGTCGGGATGGGTGGCTACACCTTC.

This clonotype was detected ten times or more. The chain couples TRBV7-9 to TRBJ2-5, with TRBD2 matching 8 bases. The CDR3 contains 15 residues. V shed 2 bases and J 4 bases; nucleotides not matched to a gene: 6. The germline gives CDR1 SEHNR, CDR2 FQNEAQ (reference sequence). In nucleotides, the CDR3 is TGTGCCAGCAGCTTATCGCGGGAGGTAGGAGAGACCCAGTACTTC. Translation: CASSLSREVGETQYF.

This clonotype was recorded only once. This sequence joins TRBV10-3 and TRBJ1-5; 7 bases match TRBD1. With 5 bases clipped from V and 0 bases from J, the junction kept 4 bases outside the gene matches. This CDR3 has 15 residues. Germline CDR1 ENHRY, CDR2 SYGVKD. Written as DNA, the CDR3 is TGTGCCATCAGTACCCGGGACAGTAGCAATCAGCCCCAGCATTTT. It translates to CAISTRDSSNQPQHF.

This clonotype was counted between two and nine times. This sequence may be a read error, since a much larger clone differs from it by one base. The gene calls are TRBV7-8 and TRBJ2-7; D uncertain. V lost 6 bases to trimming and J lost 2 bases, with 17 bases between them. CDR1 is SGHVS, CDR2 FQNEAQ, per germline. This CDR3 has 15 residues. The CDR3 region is CASSQREGPTYEQYF. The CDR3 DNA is TGTGCCAGCAGTCAAAGGGAAGGTCCTACCTACGAGCAGTACTTC.

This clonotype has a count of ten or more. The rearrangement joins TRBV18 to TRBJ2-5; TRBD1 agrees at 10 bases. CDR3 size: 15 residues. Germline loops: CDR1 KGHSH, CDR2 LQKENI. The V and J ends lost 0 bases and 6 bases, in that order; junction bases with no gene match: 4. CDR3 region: CASSPPGQGWQTQYF. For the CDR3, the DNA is TGTGCCAGCTCACCACCGGGACAGGGGTGGCAGACCCAGTACTTC.

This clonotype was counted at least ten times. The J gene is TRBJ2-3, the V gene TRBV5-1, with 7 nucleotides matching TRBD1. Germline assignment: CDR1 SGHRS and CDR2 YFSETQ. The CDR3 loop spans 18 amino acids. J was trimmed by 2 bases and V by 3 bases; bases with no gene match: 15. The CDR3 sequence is CASSSTATQTGPTDTQYF. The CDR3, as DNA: TGCGCCAGCAGCTCAACAGCGACGCAGACAGGGCCCACAGATACGCAGTATTTT.

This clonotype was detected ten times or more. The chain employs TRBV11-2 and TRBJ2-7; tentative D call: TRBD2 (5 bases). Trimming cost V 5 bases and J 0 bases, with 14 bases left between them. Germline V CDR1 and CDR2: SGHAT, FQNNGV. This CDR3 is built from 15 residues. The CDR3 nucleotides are TGTGCCAGCAGCCCACTCGGAGGCCTCTCCTACGAGCAGTACTTC. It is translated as CASSPLGGLSYEQYF.

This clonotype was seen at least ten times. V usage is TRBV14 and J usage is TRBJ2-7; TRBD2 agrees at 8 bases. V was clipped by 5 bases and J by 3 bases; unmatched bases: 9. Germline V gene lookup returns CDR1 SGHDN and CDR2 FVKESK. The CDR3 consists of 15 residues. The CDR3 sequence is CASSSLPLAVYEQYF. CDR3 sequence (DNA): TGTGCCAGCAGCTCTTTACCACTAGCGGTCTACGAGCAGTACTTC.

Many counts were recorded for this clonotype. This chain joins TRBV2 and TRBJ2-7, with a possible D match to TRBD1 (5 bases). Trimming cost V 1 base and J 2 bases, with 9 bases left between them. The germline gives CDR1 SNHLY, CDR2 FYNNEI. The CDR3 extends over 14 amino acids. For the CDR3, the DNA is TGTGCCAGCAGTGAAGGGCAGGGAACCTACGAGCAGTACTTC. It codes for CASSEGQGTYEQYF.

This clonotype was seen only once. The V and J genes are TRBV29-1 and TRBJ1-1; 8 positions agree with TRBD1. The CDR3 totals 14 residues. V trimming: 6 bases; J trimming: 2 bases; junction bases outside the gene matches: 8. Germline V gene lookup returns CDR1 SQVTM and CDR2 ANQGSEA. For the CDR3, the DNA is TGCAGCGTAGGACAGGGAGGCGAAAACACTGAAGCTTTCTTT. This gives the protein CSVGQGGENTEAFF.

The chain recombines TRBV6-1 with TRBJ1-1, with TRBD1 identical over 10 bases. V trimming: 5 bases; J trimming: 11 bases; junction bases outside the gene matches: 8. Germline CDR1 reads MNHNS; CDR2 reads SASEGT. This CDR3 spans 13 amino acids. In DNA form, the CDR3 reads TGTGCCAGCAGTTCGACAGGGGGCGAGGGGGCTTTCTTT. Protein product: CASSSTGGEGAFF.

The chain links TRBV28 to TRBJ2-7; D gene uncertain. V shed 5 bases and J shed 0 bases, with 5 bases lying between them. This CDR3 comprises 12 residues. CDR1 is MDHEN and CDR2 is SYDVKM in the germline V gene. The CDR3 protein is CASSARSYEQYF. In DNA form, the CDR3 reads TGTGCCAGCAGTGCCCGCTCCTACGAGCAGTACTTC.

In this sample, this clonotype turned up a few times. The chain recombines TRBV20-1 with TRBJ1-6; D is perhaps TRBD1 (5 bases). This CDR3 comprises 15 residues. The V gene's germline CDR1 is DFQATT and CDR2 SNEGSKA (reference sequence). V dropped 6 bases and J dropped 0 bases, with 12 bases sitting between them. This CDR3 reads CSARDWSSYNSPLHF. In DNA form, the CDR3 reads TGCAGTGCAAGGGACTGGAGCTCCTATAATTCACCCCTCCACTTT.

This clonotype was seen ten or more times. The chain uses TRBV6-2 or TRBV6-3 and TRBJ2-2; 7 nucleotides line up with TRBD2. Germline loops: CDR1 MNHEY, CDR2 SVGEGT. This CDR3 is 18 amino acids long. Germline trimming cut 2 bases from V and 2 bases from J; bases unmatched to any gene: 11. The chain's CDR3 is CASSYPIRLAVNTGELFF. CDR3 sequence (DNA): TGTGCCAGCAGTTACCCGATTCGGCTAGCGGTTAACACCGGGGAGCTGTTTTTT.

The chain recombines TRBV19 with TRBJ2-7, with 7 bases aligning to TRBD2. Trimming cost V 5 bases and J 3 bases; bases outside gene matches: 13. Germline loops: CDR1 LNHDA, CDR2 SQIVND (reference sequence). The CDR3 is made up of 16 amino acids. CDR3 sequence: CASSSHGKRDFYEQYF. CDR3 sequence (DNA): TGTGCCAGTAGTTCCCATGGAAAGCGGGATTTCTACGAGCAGTACTTC.

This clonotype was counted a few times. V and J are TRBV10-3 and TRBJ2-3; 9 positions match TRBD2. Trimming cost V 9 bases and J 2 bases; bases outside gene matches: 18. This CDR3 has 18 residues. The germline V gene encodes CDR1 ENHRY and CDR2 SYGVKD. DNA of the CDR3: TGTGCCATTAACCTCGGGGGTAGCGGGAGCCCGAACACAGATACGCAGTATTTT. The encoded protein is CAINLGGSGSPNTDTQYF.

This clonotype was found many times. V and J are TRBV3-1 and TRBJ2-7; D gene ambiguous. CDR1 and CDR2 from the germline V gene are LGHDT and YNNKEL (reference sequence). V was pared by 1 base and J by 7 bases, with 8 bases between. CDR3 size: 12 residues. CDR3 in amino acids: CASSQVIGEQYF. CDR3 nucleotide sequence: TGTGCCAGCAGCCAAGTCATCGGGGAGCAGTACTTC.

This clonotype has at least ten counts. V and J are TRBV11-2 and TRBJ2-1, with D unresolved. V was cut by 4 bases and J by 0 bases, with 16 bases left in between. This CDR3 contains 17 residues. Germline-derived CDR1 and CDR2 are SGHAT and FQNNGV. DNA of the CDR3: TGTGCCAGCAGCTCCGGCCGGACGGTGAGCTCCTACAATGAGCAGTTCTTC. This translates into CASSSGRTVSSYNEQFF.

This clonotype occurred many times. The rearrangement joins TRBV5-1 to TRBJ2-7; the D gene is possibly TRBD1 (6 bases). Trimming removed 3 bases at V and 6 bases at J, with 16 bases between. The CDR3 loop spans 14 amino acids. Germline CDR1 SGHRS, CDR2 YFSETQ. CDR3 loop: CASSSGQPGTEQYF. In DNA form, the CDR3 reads TGCGCCAGCAGCTCCGGACAGCCCGGGACCGAGCAGTACTTC.

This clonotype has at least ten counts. CDR3: CACNPGQVHNEQFF. The CDR3 DNA sequence: TGTGCCTGTAACCCGGGACAGGTCCACAATGAGCAGTTCTTC. The V call is TRBV30, the J call TRBJ2-1, with 8 bases identical to TRBD1. The CDR3 loop spans 14 amino acids. J was trimmed by 5 bases and V by 6 bases; bases with no gene match: 9. The germline CDR1 and CDR2 sequences are GTSNPN and SVGIG (reference sequence).